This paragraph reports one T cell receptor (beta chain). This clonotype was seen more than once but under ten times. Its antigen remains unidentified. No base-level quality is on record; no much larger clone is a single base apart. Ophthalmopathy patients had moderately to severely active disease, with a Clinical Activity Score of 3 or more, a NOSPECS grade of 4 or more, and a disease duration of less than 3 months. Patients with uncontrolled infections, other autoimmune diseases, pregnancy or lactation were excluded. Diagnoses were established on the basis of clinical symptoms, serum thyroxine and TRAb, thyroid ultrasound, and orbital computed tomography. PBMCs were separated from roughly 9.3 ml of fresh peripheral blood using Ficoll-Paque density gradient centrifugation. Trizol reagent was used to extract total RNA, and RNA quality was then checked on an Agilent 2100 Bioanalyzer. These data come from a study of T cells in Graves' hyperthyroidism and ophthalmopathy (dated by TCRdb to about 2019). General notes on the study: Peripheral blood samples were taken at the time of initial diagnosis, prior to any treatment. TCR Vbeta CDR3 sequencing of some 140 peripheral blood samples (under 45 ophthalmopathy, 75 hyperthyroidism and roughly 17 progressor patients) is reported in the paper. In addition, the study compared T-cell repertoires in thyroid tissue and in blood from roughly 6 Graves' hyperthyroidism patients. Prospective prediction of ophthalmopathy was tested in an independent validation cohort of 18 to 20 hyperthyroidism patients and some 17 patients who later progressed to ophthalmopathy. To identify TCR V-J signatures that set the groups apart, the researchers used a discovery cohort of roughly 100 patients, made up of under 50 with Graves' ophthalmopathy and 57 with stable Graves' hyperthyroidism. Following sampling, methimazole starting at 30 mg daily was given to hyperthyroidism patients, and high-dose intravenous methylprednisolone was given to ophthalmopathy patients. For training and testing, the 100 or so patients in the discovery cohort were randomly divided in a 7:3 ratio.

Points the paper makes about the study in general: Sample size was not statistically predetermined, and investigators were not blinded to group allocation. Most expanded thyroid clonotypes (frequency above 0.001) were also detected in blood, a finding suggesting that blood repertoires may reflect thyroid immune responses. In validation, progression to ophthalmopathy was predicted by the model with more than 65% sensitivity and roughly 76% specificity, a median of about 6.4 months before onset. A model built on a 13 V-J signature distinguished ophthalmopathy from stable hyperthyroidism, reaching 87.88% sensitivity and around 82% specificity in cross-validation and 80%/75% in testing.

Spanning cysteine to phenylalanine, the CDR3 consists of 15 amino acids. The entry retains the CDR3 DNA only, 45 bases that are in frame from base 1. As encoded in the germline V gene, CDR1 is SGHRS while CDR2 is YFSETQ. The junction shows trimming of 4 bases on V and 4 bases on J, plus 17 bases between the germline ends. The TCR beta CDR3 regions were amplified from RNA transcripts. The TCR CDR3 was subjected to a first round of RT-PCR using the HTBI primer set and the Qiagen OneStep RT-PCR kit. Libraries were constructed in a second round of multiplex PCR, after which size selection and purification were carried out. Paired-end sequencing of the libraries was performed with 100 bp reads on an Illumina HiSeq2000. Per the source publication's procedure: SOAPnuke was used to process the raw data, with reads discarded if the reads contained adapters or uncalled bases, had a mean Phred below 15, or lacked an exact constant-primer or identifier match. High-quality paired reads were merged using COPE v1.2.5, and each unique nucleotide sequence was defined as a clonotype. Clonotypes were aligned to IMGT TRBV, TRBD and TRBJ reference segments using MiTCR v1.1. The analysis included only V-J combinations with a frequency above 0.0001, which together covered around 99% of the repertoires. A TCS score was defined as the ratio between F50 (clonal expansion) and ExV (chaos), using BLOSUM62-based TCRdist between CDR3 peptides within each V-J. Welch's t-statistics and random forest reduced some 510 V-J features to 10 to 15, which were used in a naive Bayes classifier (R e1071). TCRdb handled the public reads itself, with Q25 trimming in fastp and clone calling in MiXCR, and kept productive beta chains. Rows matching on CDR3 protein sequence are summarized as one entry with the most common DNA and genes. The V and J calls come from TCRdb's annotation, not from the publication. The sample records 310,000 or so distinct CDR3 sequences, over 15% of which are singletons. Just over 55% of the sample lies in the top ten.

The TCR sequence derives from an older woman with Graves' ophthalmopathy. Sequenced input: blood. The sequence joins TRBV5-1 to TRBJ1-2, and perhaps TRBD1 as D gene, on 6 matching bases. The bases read TGCGCCAGCAGCCCGGGGGACACCGCTCTCTATGGCTACACCTTC. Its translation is CASSPGDTALYGYTF. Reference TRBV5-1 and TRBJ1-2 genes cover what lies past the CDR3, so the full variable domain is KAGVTQTPRYLIKTRGQQVTLSCSPISGHRSVSWYQQTPGQGLQFLFEYFSETQRNKGNFPGRFSGRQFSNSRSEMNVSTLELGDSALYLCASSPGDTALYGYTFGSGTRLTVV.